The 17 T cell receptor beta chains below all came from one sample that was sequenced in a study of graft-versus-host responses after intestinal transplantation. The assay was immunoSEQ multiplex PCR, and TCRdb's table has in-frame clones only and misses some. The data hold tens of thousands of clones, with approximately 87% observed a single time. These receptors are not linked to any known antigen. This specimen consisted of unstimulated CD4+ T cells sorted from spleen or lymph node cells, obtained before intestinal transplant. The source is a human donor who received an intestinal transplant.

The chain combines TRBV5-6 with TRBJ1-1; possibly TRBD1 for D (6 bases). V was clipped by 6 bases and J by 3 bases, with 15 bases between them. The CDR3 contains 14 residues. Looked up from germline, CDR1 is SGHDT and CDR2 is YYEEEE. CDR3 nucleotide sequence: TGTGCCAGCATCCCATCCCCAGGGGACACTGAAGCTTTCTTT. Translation: CASIPSPGDTEAFF.

This rearrangement joins TRBV5-1 to TRBJ1-6; D gene unclear. V gave up 0 bases and J gave up 7 bases, with 8 bases separating them. This CDR3 region has 14 residues. CDR1 and CDR2 from the germline V gene are SGHRS and YFSETQ. The CDR3 nucleotides are TGCGCCAGCAGCTTGGATCCCGGGAATTCACCCCTCCACTTT. Its translation: CASSLDPGNSPLHF.

The chain employs TRBV9 and TRBJ2-5; 15 bases are shared with TRBD2. This CDR3 has 19 amino acids. Germline CDR1 is SGDLS and CDR2 is YYNGEE. With V trimmed by 3 bases and J by 5 bases, 14 bases remained unmatched. This CDR3 is CASSAGGTSGGQLQETQYF. CDR3 bases: TGTGCCAGCAGCGCCGGCGGGACTAGCGGGGGGCAACTCCAGGAGACCCAGTACTTC.

The chain uses TRBV6-5 and TRBJ1-1; D not certain. V dropped 4 bases and J dropped 6 bases, with 12 bases sitting between them. The length of the CDR3 is 13 residues. From germline, CDR1 is MNHEY and CDR2 SVGAGI. Here the CDR3 reads CASSSPLTAEAFF. CDR3 bases: TGTGCCAGCAGTTCTCCCCTTACAGCTGAAGCTTTCTTT.

CDR3 bases: TGCAGCGCCGTAGGGGGGGACTGGGGTGAGCAGTTCTTC. Translating it yields CSAVGGDWGEQFF. The V and J genes are TRBV29-1 and TRBJ2-1, with a possible D match to TRBD2 (7 bases). This CDR3 region has 13 residues. In germline, CDR1 is SQVTM, CDR2 ANQGSEA. V was trimmed by 7 bases and J by 9 bases, leaving 19 bases between them.

The chain is built from TRBV5-1 and TRBJ1-1, with D possibly matching TRBD1 (6 bases). Between the trimmed V and J ends, which lost 0 bases and 7 bases, there was a span of 13 bases. This CDR3 has 14 residues. The V gene's germline CDR1 is SGHRS and CDR2 YFSETQ. Written as DNA, the CDR3 is TGCGCCAGCAGCTTGGGGCTGGGGGCCGGTGAAGCTTTCTTT. Translating it yields CASSLGLGAGEAFF.

This clone has just one count. The gene calls are TRBV5-6 and TRBJ1-5; no definite D call. Germline V lookup: CDR1 SGHDT, CDR2 YYEEEE. The V and J ends lost 0 bases and 2 bases respectively, with 3 bases between them. The CDR3 consists of 13 residues. CDR3 coding DNA: TGTGCCAGCAGCTTGGCAGGCAATCAGCCCCAGCATTTT. Amino acid sequence: CASSLAGNQPQHF.

Comment on this clone: An end of the junction does not agree with germline; a read error may underlie this. This chain links TRBV2 with TRBJ2-7; D may be TRBD2 (5 bases). The germline V gene has CDR1 SNHLY and CDR2 FYNNEI. This CDR3 is built from 14 residues. CDR3 in amino acids: CASRDVRGFSEQCF. CDR3 nucleotide sequence: TGTGCCAGCAGGGACGTGAGAGGGTTTAGCGAGCAGTGCTTC.

This rearrangement joins TRBV5-1 to TRBJ2-7; D is possibly TRBD1 (6 bases). Germline V gene lookup returns CDR1 SGHRS and CDR2 YFSETQ. This CDR3 has 14 residues. The germline V and J ends were trimmed by 4 bases and 3 bases, with 14 bases remaining between them. The CDR3 sequence: CASSPVGAVYEQYF. CDR3 nucleotides: TGCGCCAGCAGCCCCGTGGGGGCTGTCTACGAGCAGTACTTC. Using reference TRBV5-1 and TRBJ2-7 for the parts outside the CDR3, the full variable domain is KAGVTQTPRYLIKTRGQQVTLSCSPISGHRSVSWYQQTPGQGLQFLFEYFSETQRNKGNFPGRFSGRQFSNSRSEMNVSTLELGDSALYLCASSPVGAVYEQYFGPGTRLTVT.

The V gene is TRBV11-2, the J gene TRBJ2-7; a possible D gene is TRBD2 (5 bases). The CDR3 is made up of 12 amino acids. Germline V lookup: CDR1 SGHAT, CDR2 FQNNGV. The V end lost 4 bases, the J end lost 6 bases, and 10 bases lay between the germline ends. The CDR3 DNA follows: TGTGCCAGCAGCTCCCGGCGGGTCGAGCAGTACTTC. It yields the protein CASSSRRVEQYF.

CDR3 residues: CASSFRRQALEAFF. The CDR3, as DNA: TGTGCCAGCAGTTTTCGCAGACAGGCCTTAGAAGCTTTCTTT. The chain couples TRBV27 to TRBJ1-1; D perhaps matches TRBD1 (6 bases). Germline loops: CDR1 MNHEY, CDR2 SMNVEV (reference sequence). The V gene lost 3 bases and the J gene lost 8 bases, with 16 bases spanning the gap. This CDR3 has 14 residues.

The chain combines TRBV5-1 with TRBJ2-4; D is possibly TRBD1 (5 bases). Trimming pared 4 bases from V and 0 bases from J, leaving 11 bases between. The CDR3 loop spans 15 amino acids. Germline V gene lookup returns CDR1 SGHRS and CDR2 YFSETQ. CDR3 in amino acids: CASSRDRLAKNIQYF. The CDR3 nucleotides read TGCGCCAGCAGCCGAGACAGATTAGCCAAAAACATTCAGTACTTC. Full variable domain (missing parts from reference TRBV5-1 and TRBJ2-4): KAGVTQTPRYLIKTRGQQVTLSCSPISGHRSVSWYQQTPGQGLQFLFEYFSETQRNKGNFPGRFSGRQFSNSRSEMNVSTLELGDSALYLCASSRDRLAKNIQYFGAGTRLSVL.

This chain connects TRBV19 to TRBJ2-3; a possible D gene is TRBD2 (5 bases). The CDR3 extends over 13 amino acids. Trimming removed 4 bases at V and 6 bases at J, with 11 bases between. Looked up from germline, CDR1 is LNHDA and CDR2 is SQIVND (reference sequence). The chain's CDR3 is CASSSARRDTQYF. CDR3 bases: TGTGCCAGTAGTAGTGCACGGAGGGATACGCAGTATTTT.

This clone was recorded a few times. This chain uses TRBV29-1 with TRBJ2-7, with D maybe TRBD2 (7 bases). This CDR3 region has 12 residues. V lost 4 bases, J lost 7 bases, and 14 bases lay in between. Germline-derived CDR1 and CDR2 are SQVTM and ANQGSEA. This chain's CDR3 is CSVGGGAGEQYF. CDR3 in DNA: TGCAGCGTTGGAGGGGGGGCTGGGGAGCAGTACTTC.

The chain is built from TRBV11-2 and TRBJ1-1; D gene uncertain. Germline CDR1 is SGHAT and CDR2 is FQNNGV. The CDR3 spans 12 residues. Trimming stripped 5 bases from V and 2 bases from J, with 6 bases between. The CDR3 DNA sequence: TGTGCCAGCAGCCGCCTAAACACTGAAGCTTTCTTT. This encodes CASSRLNTEAFF.

Concerning this clone itself: One end of the junction is discordant with germline, which a read error may explain. The chain combines TRBV6-6 with TRBJ2-7; no firm D call. The germline CDR1 and CDR2 sequences are MNHNY and SVGAGI (reference sequence). This CDR3 is built from 14 residues. The CDR3 region is CASSYRLLSSEQYF. As DNA, the CDR3 is TGTGCCAGCAGTTACCGGTTACTTTCCTCCGAGCAGTACTTC.

The V and J genes are TRBV14 and TRBJ2-7; a possible D gene is TRBD1 (5 bases). Deletions cut 3 bases from V and 3 bases from J, with 6 bases between. The CDR3 contains 12 residues. Germline-derived CDR1 and CDR2 are SGHDN and FVKESK. The CDR3 DNA is TGTGCCAGCAGCCAGACAGACTACGAGCAGTACTTC. Amino acids: CASSQTDYEQYF.